This TCR beta chain was profiled in a study of siplizumab effects on memory and regulatory T cells. Study summary: In pairs, mixed lymphocyte reactions were done either with siplizumab at roughly 0.96 ug/mL or without any drug present. Findings and caveats of the study: Of the alloreactive clones, only a minor fraction mapped to unstimulated subsets.

Sequenced by immunoSEQ multiplex PCR; TCRdb stores in-frame clones only, minus some. This sample carries 12,000 or so clones, almost 40% of them seen once, and the ten largest clones take 9.5% to 13%. As for this clone: The target antigen is unknown.

Germline CDR1 MNHNS, CDR2 SASEGT. The CDR3 totals 15 residues. Trimming at V came to 0 bases and at J to 8 bases, leaving 2 bases not matched to a gene. Researchers maintained the mixed lymphocyte reaction cells in coculture at 37°C for approximately six days. The specimen sequenced was CFSE-low (dividing) CD8+ T cells sorted from an allogeneic mixed lymphocyte reaction. V gene TRBV6-1 combines with J gene TRBJ2-1, with 12 bases identical to TRBD1. This clonotype was sampled from a human donor in good health; the cells came from an allogeneic mixed lymphocyte reaction. Here the CDR3 DNA reads TGTGCCAGCAGTGAAGCCGGGACAGGGGGCGATGAGCAGTTCTTC. Translated, it gives CASSEAGTGGDEQFF.